A single sample is the source of the 32 T cell receptor beta chains below, sequenced in a study of blood T cell repertoires in COVID-19. This table comes from immunoSEQ multiplex PCR, and its TCRdb copy is limited to in-frame clones, with some not included. The sample holds about 220,000 clones, 80% to 90% seen once. Sequenced sample: PBMCs or T cells enriched from blood (not recorded which). The receptors come from a woman aged 50 to 60 with acute COVID-19.

The chain is built from TRBV19 and TRBJ2-7; the match to TRBD2 covers 14 bases. CDR3 length: 16 residues. Losses at the gene ends were 4 bases for V and 4 bases for J; bases not matched to a gene: 6. Germline V gene data show CDR1 as LNHDA and CDR2 as SQIVND (reference sequence). CDR3 loop: CASSTRTSGRTYEQYF. The CDR3 DNA reads TGTGCCAGTAGTACCCGGACTAGCGGGAGGACATACGAGCAGTACTTC.

The chain combines TRBV7-2 with TRBJ2-1; 8 nucleotides agree with TRBD2. The V gene's germline CDR1 is SGHTA and CDR2 FQGNSA. The CDR3 has 16 residues. V lost 4 bases and J lost 0; bases outside the gene matches: 5. Written as DNA, the CDR3 is TGTGCCAGCAGCTCTTTTAGCGGGGTCTCCTACAATGAGCAGTTCTTC. Translated, it gives CASSSFSGVSYNEQFF.

The chain has TRBV6-6 and TRBJ1-6, with a weak D call TRBD1 (6 bases). The CDR3 sequence is 13 residues long. Germline CDR1 is MNHNY and CDR2 is SVGAGI (reference sequence). Trimming cost V 6 bases and J 9 bases, with 12 bases left between them. CDR3 nucleotides: TGTGCCAGCAGCAGGGGAACTATTTCACCCCTCCACTTT. This gives the protein CASSRGTISPLHF.

The chain couples TRBV15 to TRBJ1-2, with unresolved D. The germline CDR1 and CDR2 sequences are LNHNV and YYDKDF (reference sequence). This CDR3 spans 13 amino acids. V was pared by 1 base and J by 5 bases, with 8 bases between. In nucleotides, the CDR3 is TGTGCCACCAGCAGAGGACGGAGATATGGCTACACCTTC. Translated, it gives CATSRGRRYGYTF.

The chain links TRBV29-1 to TRBJ2-7, with TRBD2 identical over 7 bases. CDR1 SQVTM and CDR2 ANQGSEA come from the germline V gene. The trim removed 6 bases at V and 5 bases at J, leaving 4 bases unmatched. The CDR3 loop spans 11 amino acids. The chain's CDR3 is CSVTSTHEQYF. Here the CDR3 DNA reads TGCAGCGTGACTAGCACCCACGAGCAGTACTTC.

The V call is TRBV6-5, the J call TRBJ2-3, with D unresolved. The CDR3 extends over 13 amino acids. The germline CDR1 and CDR2 sequences are MNHEY and SVGAGI. Trimming pared 10 bases from V and 1 base from J, leaving 12 bases between. The chain's CDR3 is CATLLPGTDTQYF. CDR3 DNA sequence: TGTGCCACCCTCCTTCCGGGCACAGATACGCAGTATTTT.

V is TRBV14 and J is TRBJ2-7; 7 nucleotides align to TRBD1. The CDR3 runs to 15 residues. CDR1 is SGHDN, CDR2 FVKESK, per germline. J was trimmed by 0 bases and V by 0 bases; bases with no gene match: 2. CDR3 residues: CASSQDDRDSYEQYF. DNA for the CDR3: TGTGCCAGCAGCCAAGATGACAGGGACTCCTACGAGCAGTACTTC.

The chain has TRBV28 and TRBJ1-2, with 8 bases matching TRBD1. Trimming removed 6 bases from V and 8 bases from J; junction bases left unmatched: 8. CDR3 size: 13 residues. Germline CDR1 and CDR2: MDHEN and SYDVKM. CDR3 DNA: TGTGCCAGCAGCGCCTGGACAGGGCAGGGCTACACCTTC. The encoded protein is CASSAWTGQGYTF.

The gene calls are TRBV5-1 and TRBJ2-3, with D unclear. Germline CDR1 reads SGHRS; CDR2 reads YFSETQ. The V end was cut by 2 bases, the J end by 0 bases, with 7 bases between. This CDR3 contains 14 residues. CDR3 in amino acids: CASSFPSSTDTQYF. DNA of the CDR3: TGCGCCAGCAGCTTTCCTTCTAGCACAGATACGCAGTATTTT.

The rearrangement uses TRBV5-5 and TRBJ2-7; D ambiguous. This CDR3 region has 12 residues. V gave up 0 bases and J gave up 4 bases, with 5 bases separating them. Germline-derived CDR1 and CDR2 are SGHKS and YYEKEE (reference sequence). The CDR3 here is CASSLDNYEQYF. The DNA of the CDR3 is TGTGCCAGCAGCTTGGACAATTACGAGCAGTACTTC.

This clone was detected once. The gene calls are TRBV19 and TRBJ2-2; D perhaps matches TRBD1 (6 bases). CDR1 is LNHDA and CDR2 is SQIVND in the germline V gene (reference sequence). CDR3 size: 15 residues. The germline V and J ends were trimmed by 1 base and 6 bases, with 12 bases remaining between them. CDR3 DNA sequence: TGTGCCAGTAGTATAGTTTGGACAGTTCCCGGGGAGCTGTTTTTT. This translates into CASSIVWTVPGELFF.

CDR3 nucleotide sequence: TGTGCCAGTAGTATGCAGGGGACGGACACTGAAGCTTTCTTT. This sequence encodes CASSMQGTDTEAFF. The chain employs TRBV19 and TRBJ1-1; TRBD1 is a possible D gene (6 bases). Trimming shortened V by 3 bases and J by 3 bases, and 11 bases separated the two germline ends. Germline values: CDR1 LNHDA, CDR2 SQIVND (reference sequence). This CDR3 is 14 amino acids long.

The V and J genes are TRBV6-5 and TRBJ2-7, with 10 bases fitting TRBD2. CDR3 length: 14 residues. Germline V gene data show CDR1 as MNHEY and CDR2 as SVGAGI. The trim removed 5 bases at V and 3 bases at J, leaving 4 bases unmatched. In nucleotides, the CDR3 is TGTGCCAGCAGTCTATGGACTAGCGGCTACGAGCAGTACTTC. Protein sequence: CASSLWTSGYEQYF.

This chain joins TRBV24-1 and TRBJ2-3; D is uncertain. Germline CDR1 KGHDR, CDR2 SFDVKD. V lost 4 bases to trimming and J lost 0 bases, with 10 bases between them. The CDR3 extends over 15 amino acids. The CDR3 DNA is TGTGCCACCAGTGACCCTAGACGGAGCACAGATACGCAGTATTTT. This sequence encodes CATSDPRRSTDTQYF.

To note about this clone: At the DNA level, this CDR3 is encoded by other sequences in the same sample as well. The chain uses TRBV28 and TRBJ1-1, with 8 bases aligning to TRBD1. V lost 6 bases, J lost 5 bases, and 2 bases stayed unmatched. CDR1 and CDR2 from the germline V gene are MDHEN and SYDVKM. This CDR3 region has 12 residues. The CDR3 loop is CASRTGVTEAFF. CDR3 coding DNA: TGTGCCAGCAGGACAGGGGTGACTGAAGCTTTCTTT.

This clone turned up a few times. This sequence joins TRBV7-8 and TRBJ2-7; 8 nucleotides agree with TRBD1. The CDR3 extends over 16 amino acids. The junction had 8 bases not matched to a gene; V was cut back by 4 bases and J by 0 bases. Germline values: CDR1 SGHVS, CDR2 FQNEAQ. The CDR3 region has the DNA TGTGCCAGCAGCTCCGGGACAGGCAGCAGCTCCTACGAGCAGTACTTC. The encoded protein is CASSSGTGSSSYEQYF.

The chain uses TRBV10-3 and TRBJ2-1; 14 bases align to TRBD2. The CDR3 contains 14 residues. Trimming removed 8 bases from V and 7 bases from J; junction bases left unmatched: 4. CDR1 is ENHRY and CDR2 is SYGVKD in the germline V gene. The CDR3, as DNA: TGTGCCATCGCTGGGACTAGCGGGAGAAATGAGCAGTTCTTC. Translation: CAIAGTSGRNEQFF.

Only a few counts were recorded for this clone. This chain connects TRBV29-1 to TRBJ2-1; unclear D gene. Trimming stripped 4 bases from V and 6 bases from J, with 13 bases between. Germline V gene lookup returns CDR1 SQVTM and CDR2 ANQGSEA. The CDR3 is 13 residues long. CDR3 coding DNA: TGCAGCGTTGGTTCCCCGCCGCGCAATGAGCAGTTCTTC. This codes for CSVGSPPRNEQFF.

The chain has TRBV5-1 and TRBJ2-7; 9 positions agree with TRBD1. The CDR3 spans 15 residues. Per the germline V gene, CDR1 is SGHRS and CDR2 is YFSETQ. V was pared by 0 bases and J by 6 bases, with 7 bases of the junction left unmatched. The CDR3 nucleotides read TGCGCCAGCAGCTTGGTGGGGACAGGGTTGACCGAGCAGTACTTC. Protein sequence: CASSLVGTGLTEQYF.

The chain uses TRBV28 and TRBJ2-7, with TRBD1 as a possible D gene (6 bases). This CDR3 has 16 residues. Trimming took 8 bases from V and 0 from J, leaving 20 bases between them. The V gene's germline CDR1 is MDHEN and CDR2 SYDVKM. CDR3 in amino acids: CASPPTGTPSSYEQYF. The DNA for the CDR3 is TGTGCCAGCCCGCCTACCGGGACACCAAGCTCCTACGAGCAGTACTTC.

The CDR3 bases are TGCAGCGTTGGGAGCAATGAGCAGTTCTTC. It is translated as CSVGSNEQFF. V is TRBV29-1 and J is TRBJ2-1; no reliable D call. V lost 4 bases and J lost 6, with 4 bases in between. This CDR3 comprises 10 residues. Looked up from germline, CDR1 is SQVTM and CDR2 is ANQGSEA.

V and J are TRBV7-2 and TRBJ2-2; 8 bases line up with TRBD2. Germline V gene sequence: CDR1 SGHTA, CDR2 FQGNSA. Trimming at V came to 4 bases and at J to 7 bases, leaving 5 bases not matched to a gene. This CDR3 is built from 14 residues. The CDR3 reads CASSSREGRGELFF. The CDR3 nucleotides are TGTGCCAGCAGCTCCCGGGAGGGCCGCGGGGAGCTGTTTTTT.

To note about this clone: Other DNA sequences in the same sample also yield this CDR3. The V call is TRBV19, the J call TRBJ2-1; D unclear. Deletions cut 4 bases from V and 4 bases from J, with 8 bases between. The CDR3 length is 13 residues. Germline-derived CDR1 and CDR2 are LNHDA and SQIVND (reference sequence). The CDR3 loop is CASSSSGYNEQFF. The CDR3 nucleotides are TGTGCCAGTAGTAGTTCCGGTTACAATGAGCAGTTCTTC.

V is TRBV11-2 and J is TRBJ2-7; D is ambiguous. CDR1 is SGHAT, CDR2 FQNNGV, per germline. The CDR3 covers 12 residues. Trimming shortened V by 4 bases and J by 7 bases, and 11 bases separated the two germline ends. CDR3 amino acids: CASSSTPTEQYF. The CDR3 DNA reads as TGTGCCAGCAGCTCAACCCCTACGGAGCAGTACTTC.

The rearrangement uses TRBV19 and TRBJ1-1; D call uncertain. The V end was cut by 7 bases, the J end by 0 bases, with 12 bases between. CDR1 is LNHDA and CDR2 is SQIVND in the germline V gene (reference sequence). The CDR3 runs 14 residues. The CDR3 DNA follows: TGTGCCAGTAATGACCGGAGACTGAACACTGAAGCTTTCTTT. Its protein product is CASNDRRLNTEAFF.

This chain uses TRBV5-4 with TRBJ1-1, with D maybe TRBD1 (6 bases). Trimming took 1 base from V and 1 from J, leaving 11 bases between them. Germline V gene lookup returns CDR1 SGHNT and CDR2 YYREEE (reference sequence). CDR3 length: 15 amino acids. CDR3 in amino acids: CASSLRGGPNTEAFF. CDR3 in DNA: TGTGCCAGCAGCTTGAGGGGGGGTCCGAACACTGAAGCTTTCTTT.

The CDR3 DNA follows: TGCAGCGTTCCCCGCGGACTGCTGAACACCGGGGAGCTGTTTTTT. Protein sequence: CSVPRGLLNTGELFF. The chain uses TRBV29-1 and TRBJ2-2; a possible D gene is TRBD2 (5 bases). Per germline, CDR1 SQVTM and CDR2 ANQGSEA. The CDR3 spans 15 residues. Trimming cost V 5 bases and J 1 base, with 14 bases left between them.

The rearrangement joins TRBV7-9 to TRBJ2-7, with D possibly being TRBD1 (5 bases). The CDR3 covers 17 residues. Germline V gene sequence: CDR1 SEHNR, CDR2 FQNEAQ (reference sequence). Trimming left V 4 bases short and J 2 bases short, with 21 bases between. In nucleotides, the CDR3 is TGTGCCAGCAGCTCCTCCTTGATGGACATGACTCCCTACGAGCAGTACTTC. Its translation: CASSSSLMDMTPYEQYF. Complete variable domain (other parts from reference TRBV7-9 and TRBJ2-7): DTGVSQNPRHKITKRGQNVTFRCDPISEHNRLYWYRQTLGQGPEFLTYFQNEAQLEKSRLLSDRFSAERPKGSFSTLEIQRTEQGDSAMYLCASSSSLMDMTPYEQYFGPGTRLTVT.

The chain has TRBV7-2 and TRBJ1-1; the D gene is possibly TRBD1 (5 bases). Deletions cut 4 bases from V and 5 bases from J, with 14 bases between. The CDR3 is 14 residues long. Germline assignment: CDR1 SGHTA and CDR2 FQGNSA. The CDR3 here is CASSSTERRTEAFF. CDR3 sequence (DNA): TGTGCCAGCAGCTCGACAGAGAGGAGAACTGAAGCTTTCTTT.

The CDR3 sequence: CASGSRDITEAFF. As DNA, the CDR3 is TGTGCTAGTGGTTCCAGGGACATCACTGAAGCTTTCTTT. The genes are TRBV12-5 and TRBJ1-1; tentative D call: TRBD1 (6 bases). Germline values: CDR1 LGHNT, CDR2 FRNRAP. V dropped 4 bases and J dropped 4 bases, with 10 bases sitting between them. The CDR3 contains 13 residues.

This chain uses TRBV27 with TRBJ1-2; D is perhaps TRBD1 (6 bases). The germline CDR1 and CDR2 sequences are MNHEY and SMNVEV (reference sequence). Deletions cut 8 bases from V and 4 bases from J, with 11 bases between. CDR3 length: 12 amino acids. The CDR3 DNA reads as TGTGCCAGCGGGAACAGGGCCTATGGCTACACCTTC. Translating it yields CASGNRAYGYTF.

This chain joins TRBV28 and TRBJ2-3; perhaps TRBD2 as D (6 bases). Germline V gene data show CDR1 as MDHEN and CDR2 as SYDVKM. CDR3 length equals 11 residues. With 4 bases removed from V and 8 bases from J, the gap between germline ends came to 7 bases. Here the CDR3 reads CASSWRGTQYF. The CDR3 nucleotides are TGTGCCAGCAGTTGGCGGGGTACGCAGTATTTT.